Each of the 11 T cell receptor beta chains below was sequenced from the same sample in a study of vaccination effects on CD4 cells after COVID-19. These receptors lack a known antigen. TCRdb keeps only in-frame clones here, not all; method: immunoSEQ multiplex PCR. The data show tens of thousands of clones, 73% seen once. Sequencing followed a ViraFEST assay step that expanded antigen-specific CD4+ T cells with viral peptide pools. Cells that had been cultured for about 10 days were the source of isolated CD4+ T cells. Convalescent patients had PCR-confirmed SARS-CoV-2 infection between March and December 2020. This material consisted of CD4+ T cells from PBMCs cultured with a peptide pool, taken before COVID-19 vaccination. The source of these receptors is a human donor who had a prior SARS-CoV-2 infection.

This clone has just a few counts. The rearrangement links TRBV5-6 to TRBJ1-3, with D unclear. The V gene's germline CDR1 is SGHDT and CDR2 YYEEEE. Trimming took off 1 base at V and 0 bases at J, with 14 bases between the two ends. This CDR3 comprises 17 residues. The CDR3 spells CASSLYEAIYSGNTIYF. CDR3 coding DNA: TGTGCCAGCAGCTTGTACGAGGCCATTTACTCTGGAAACACCATATATTTT.

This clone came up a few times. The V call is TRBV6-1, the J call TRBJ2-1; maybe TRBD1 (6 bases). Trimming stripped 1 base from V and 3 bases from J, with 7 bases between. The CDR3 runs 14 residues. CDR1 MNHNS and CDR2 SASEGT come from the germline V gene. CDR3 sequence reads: CASSEDRDYNEQFF. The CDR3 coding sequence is TGTGCCAGCAGTGAAGACAGGGACTACAATGAGCAGTTCTTC.

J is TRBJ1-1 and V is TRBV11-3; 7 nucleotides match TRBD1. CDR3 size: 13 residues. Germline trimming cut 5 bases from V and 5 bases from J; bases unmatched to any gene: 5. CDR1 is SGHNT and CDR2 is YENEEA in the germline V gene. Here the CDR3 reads CASSVDRETEAFF. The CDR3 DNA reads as TGTGCCAGCAGCGTCGACAGGGAAACTGAAGCTTTCTTT. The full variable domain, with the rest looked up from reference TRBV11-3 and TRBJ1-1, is EAGVVQSPRYKIIEKKQPVAFWCNPISGHNTLYWYLQNLGQGPELLIRYENEEAVDDSQLPKDRFSAERLKGVDSTLKIQPAELGDSAVYLCASSVDRETEAFFGQGTRLTVV.

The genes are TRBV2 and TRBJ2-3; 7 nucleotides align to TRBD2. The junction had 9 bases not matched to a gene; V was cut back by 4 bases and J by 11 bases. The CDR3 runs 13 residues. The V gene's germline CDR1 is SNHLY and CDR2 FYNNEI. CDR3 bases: TGTGCCAGCAGTGTGGGGGGGTGGTTAAGGCAGTATTTT. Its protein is CASSVGGWLRQYF.

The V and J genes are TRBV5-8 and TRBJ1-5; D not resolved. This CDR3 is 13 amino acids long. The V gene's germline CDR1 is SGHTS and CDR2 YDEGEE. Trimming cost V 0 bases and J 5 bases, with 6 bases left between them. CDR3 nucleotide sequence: TGTGCCAGCAGCTTGGGGGCTGATCAGCCCCAGCATTTT. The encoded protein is CASSLGADQPQHF.

The CDR3 reads CASSSSGRFQLNTGELFF. In nucleotides, the CDR3 is TGTGCCAGCAGCTCTAGCGGGAGGTTCCAACTGAACACCGGGGAGCTGTTTTTT. The chain employs TRBV13 and TRBJ2-2; 11 bases align to TRBD2. Trimming at V came to 4 bases and at J to 1 base, leaving 8 bases not matched to a gene. CDR1 and CDR2 from the germline V gene are PRHDT and FYEKMQ (reference sequence). The CDR3 spans 18 residues.

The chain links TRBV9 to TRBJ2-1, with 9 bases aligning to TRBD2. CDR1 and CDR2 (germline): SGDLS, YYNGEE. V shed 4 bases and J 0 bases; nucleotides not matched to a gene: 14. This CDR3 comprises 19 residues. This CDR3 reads CASSPSGTSYESSYNEQFF. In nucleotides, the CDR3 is TGTGCCAGCAGCCCATCCGGGACTAGCTACGAAAGCTCCTACAATGAGCAGTTCTTC.

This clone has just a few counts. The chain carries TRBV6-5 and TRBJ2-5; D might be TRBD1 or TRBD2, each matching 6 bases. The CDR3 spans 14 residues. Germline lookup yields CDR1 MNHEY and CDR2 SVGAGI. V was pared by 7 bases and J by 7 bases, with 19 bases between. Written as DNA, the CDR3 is TGTGCCAGCATCGATCTCGGGGGCGCCCGGACCCAGTACTTC. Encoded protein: CASIDLGGARTQYF.

The CDR3 loop reads CASGKAGTAYEQYF. DNA for the CDR3: TGTGCCAGCGGGAAAGCCGGGACTGCCTACGAGCAGTACTTC. The chain joins TRBV28 to TRBJ2-7; tentatively, D is TRBD2 (6 bases). The CDR3 spans 14 residues. From germline, CDR1 is MDHEN and CDR2 SYDVKM. The V end was cut by 8 bases, the J end by 2 bases, with 16 bases between.

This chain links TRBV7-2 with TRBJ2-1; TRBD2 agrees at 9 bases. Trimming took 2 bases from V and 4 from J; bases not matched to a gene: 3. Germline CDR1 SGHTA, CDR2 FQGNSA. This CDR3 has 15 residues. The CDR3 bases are TGTGCCAGCAGCTTACCTAGCGGGATATACAATGAGCAGTTCTTC. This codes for CASSLPSGIYNEQFF.

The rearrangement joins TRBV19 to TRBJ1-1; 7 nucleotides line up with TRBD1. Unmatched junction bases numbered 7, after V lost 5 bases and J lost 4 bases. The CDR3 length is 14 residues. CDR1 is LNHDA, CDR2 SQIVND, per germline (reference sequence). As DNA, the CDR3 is TGTGCCAGTAGTCCAGGGGGAGCGAGCACTGAAGCTTTCTTT. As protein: CASSPGGASTEAFF.